The 18 T cell receptor beta chains given below trace back to one sample, sequenced in a study of cytomegalovirus exposure and HLA in healthy donors. 60 Vbeta and 13 Jbeta primers were used in PCR. This table comes from immunoSEQ multiplex PCR, and its TCRdb copy is limited to in-frame clones, with some not included. Of fewer than 200,000 clones in the sample, around 80% were seen once. Sequencing was performed on PBMCs. These receptors were taken from a middle-aged man in good health and CMV-seronegative.

Only a few counts were recorded for this clone. V usage is TRBV6-6 and J usage is TRBJ1-1; 7 positions agree with TRBD1. CDR1 MNHNY and CDR2 SVGAGI come from the germline V gene (reference sequence). The CDR3 spans 12 residues. J gave up 6 bases and V 6 bases, and 4 bases lay outside the gene matches. The CDR3 loop is CASRQGQAEAFF. Here the CDR3 DNA reads TGTGCCAGCAGACAAGGACAGGCTGAAGCTTTCTTT.

The J gene is TRBJ2-5, the V gene TRBV5-1, with TRBD1 identical over 7 bases. With V trimmed by 5 bases and J by 3 bases, 4 bases remained unmatched. The CDR3 loop spans 13 amino acids. CDR1 and CDR2 from the germline V gene are SGHRS and YFSETQ. The DNA of the CDR3 is TGCGCCAGCAGGACAGGGTCGGAAGAGACCCAGTACTTC. It is translated as CASRTGSEETQYF. Full variable domain (outside the CDR3, taken from reference TRBV5-1 and TRBJ2-5): KAGVTQTPRYLIKTRGQQVTLSCSPISGHRSVSWYQQTPGQGLQFLFEYFSETQRNKGNFPGRFSGRQFSNSRSEMNVSTLELGDSALYLCASRTGSEETQYFGPGTRLLVL.

The chain has TRBV14 and TRBJ2-1, with TRBD1 identical over 7 bases. From germline, CDR1 is SGHDN and CDR2 FVKESK. Trimming removed 1 base from V and 7 bases from J; junction bases left unmatched: 1. The CDR3 loop spans 13 amino acids. CDR3 protein: CASSQVRGNEQFF. CDR3 DNA sequence: TGTGCCAGCAGCCAAGTCAGGGGGAATGAGCAGTTCTTC.

This chain uses TRBV4-1 with TRBJ2-7; 12 positions match TRBD2. The CDR3 sequence is 14 residues long. The J segment lost 2 bases and the V segment lost 8 bases, leaving 4 bases of the junction unmatched. The germline V gene encodes CDR1 MGHRA and CDR2 YSYEKL. The CDR3: CASCRTSGTYEQYF. CDR3 nucleotides: TGCGCCAGCTGCCGGACTAGCGGGACCTACGAGCAGTACTTC.

The chain joins TRBV7-8 to TRBJ2-1, with 8 bases lining up with TRBD2. The germline V gene encodes CDR1 SGHVS and CDR2 FQNEAQ. V was pared by 5 bases and J by 8 bases, with 8 bases of the junction left unmatched. The CDR3 is made up of 14 amino acids. CDR3 coding DNA: TGTGCCAGCAGCCCCCGACTAGCGAAGGATGAGCAGTTCTTC. Protein: CASSPRLAKDEQFF.

Comment on this clone: At one end the junction does not follow the germline gene, possibly because of a read error. The chain uses TRBV27 and TRBJ2-7; 13 bases fit TRBD2. The CDR3 totals 13 residues. CDR1 MNHEY and CDR2 SMNVEV come from the germline V gene (reference sequence). CDR3 in amino acids: CASSPGLTSGRNF. As DNA, the CDR3 is TGTGCCAGCAGTCCGGGCCTGACTAGCGGGAGGAACTTC.

The chain couples TRBV6-1 to TRBJ1-5; weak D call: TRBD1 (5 bases). Trimming removed 5 bases at V and 1 base at J, with 12 bases between. This CDR3 is 15 amino acids long. Per the germline V gene, CDR1 is MNHNS and CDR2 is SASEGT. CDR3 nucleotide sequence: TGTGCCAGCAGTCATGGGCGGGGGAGCAATCAGCCCCAGCATTTT. Amino acids: CASSHGRGSNQPQHF.

The chain links TRBV28 to TRBJ1-4; D is unclear. There are 13 residues in the CDR3. Looked up from germline, CDR1 is MDHEN and CDR2 is SYDVKM. V shed 3 bases and J shed 4 bases, with 6 bases lying between them. The CDR3 nucleotides read TGTGCCAGCAGTTTTCGGGGTAATGAAAAACTGTTTTTT. This sequence encodes CASSFRGNEKLFF.

About this clone itself: A junction end diverges from the germline sequence, so it may reflect a read error. The V call is TRBV27, the J call TRBJ2-6, with D possibly matching TRBD1 (5 bases). This CDR3 region has 14 residues. The V gene's germline CDR1 is MNHEY and CDR2 SMNVEV (reference sequence). DNA for the CDR3: TGTGCCAGCAGTTTAGCTGGTGGGGCCAACGGCCTGACTTTC. Translation: CASSLAGGANGLTF.

The chain joins TRBV11-3 to TRBJ2-3, with 8 nucleotides matching TRBD2. The CDR3 runs 16 residues. J lost 0 bases, V lost 1 base, and 3 bases had no gene match. Germline V gene data show CDR1 as SGHNT and CDR2 as YENEEA. The CDR3 DNA follows: TGTGCCAGCAGCTTAGGGGCTAGCGGGAGCACAGATACGCAGTATTTT. Protein: CASSLGASGSTDTQYF.

There are a few counts of this clone. Its ends do not fully match the called genes, so a read error is possible. The chain has TRBV7-7 and TRBJ1-1; 7 bases map to TRBD1. The CDR3 loop spans 17 amino acids. CDR1 is SSHAT, CDR2 FNYEAQ, per germline (reference sequence). The CDR3 spells CASSPGGQPTWLTEAFF. The CDR3 DNA sequence: TGTGCTAGCAGCCCTGGGGGACAGCCGACTTGGCTCACTGAAGCTTTCTTT.

The count of this clone is one. The rearrangement joins TRBV15 to TRBJ2-1, with D unclear. Trimming took off 1 base at V and 2 bases at J, with 9 bases between the two ends. The germline CDR1 and CDR2 sequences are LNHNV and YYDKDF (reference sequence). This CDR3 region has 15 residues. As DNA, the CDR3 is TGTGCCACCAGCAGAGTCACCTTAGCCTACAATGAGCAGTTCTTC. This sequence encodes CATSRVTLAYNEQFF.

The chain employs TRBV6-1 and TRBJ2-7; D is possibly TRBD1 (5 bases). Deletions cut 5 bases from V and 3 bases from J, with 11 bases between. CDR3 length equals 13 residues. CDR1 MNHNS and CDR2 SASEGT come from the germline V gene. The CDR3 coding sequence is TGTGCCAGCAGTACATCCCAGGGCTACGAGCAGTACTTC. Its protein is CASSTSQGYEQYF.

Only a few counts were recorded for this clone. This sequence joins TRBV19 and TRBJ2-3; tentatively, D is TRBD1 (6 bases). Trimming removed 6 bases at V and 5 bases at J, with 12 bases between. The CDR3 extends over 13 amino acids. Per germline, CDR1 LNHDA and CDR2 SQIVND (reference sequence). Written as DNA, the CDR3 is TGTGCCAGTAGGGCCAGGGGTCTAGATACGCAGTATTTT. Its translation: CASRARGLDTQYF.

This clone has just one count. A read error may account for a junction end that differs from germline. The chain is built from TRBV7-9 and TRBJ2-5; possibly TRBD2 for D (5 bases). CDR1 is SEHNR and CDR2 is FQNEAQ in the germline V gene (reference sequence). The CDR3 is 15 amino acids. CDR3 sequence: CSSSLYFGDQETQYF. The CDR3 DNA reads as TGTTCCAGCAGCTTATATTTCGGGGACCAAGAGACCCAGTACTTC.

A remark on this clone: The identical CDR3 is also encoded by other nucleotide sequences in the sample. The chain is built from TRBV6-5 and TRBJ2-7, with D uncertain. Trimming took off 2 bases at V and 3 bases at J, with 8 bases between the two ends. The V gene's germline CDR1 is MNHEY and CDR2 SVGAGI. The CDR3 covers 13 residues. CDR3 DNA: TGTGCCAGCAGTTACCTATCCGGCTACGAGCAGTACTTC. Its translation: CASSYLSGYEQYF.

The CDR3 here is CASSGRSGTNEKLFF. CDR3 DNA sequence: TGTGCCAGCAGCGGACGGAGCGGTACTAATGAAAAACTGTTTTTT. The chain has TRBV28 and TRBJ1-4; D remains ambiguous. CDR3 length: 15 amino acids. Between the trimmed V and J ends, which lost 6 bases and 2 bases, there was a span of 13 bases. Germline-derived CDR1 and CDR2 are MDHEN and SYDVKM. Full variable domain (outside the CDR3, taken from reference TRBV28 and TRBJ1-4): DVKVTQSSRYLVKRTGEKVFLECVQDMDHENMFWYRQDPGLGLRLIYFSYDVKMKEKGDIPEGYSVSREKKERFSLILESASTNQTSMYLCASSGRSGTNEKLFFGSGTQLSVL.

V is TRBV6-6 and J is TRBJ1-1; D call uncertain. Germline V gene sequence: CDR1 MNHNY, CDR2 SVGAGI (reference sequence). Trimming left V 10 bases short and J 1 base short, with 13 bases between. This CDR3 has 13 amino acids. The CDR3 loop is CATHQTGNTEAFF. The CDR3 coding sequence is TGTGCCACCCACCAGACGGGGAACACTGAAGCTTTCTTT.